This entry concerns a single T cell receptor (beta chain). The CDR3 covers 14 residues. Germline V gene data show CDR1 as LGHNA and CDR2 as YNFKEQ. Trimming took 10 bases from V and 4 from J; bases not matched to a gene: 10. These data are taken from a study of blood T cells in healthy people across ages. The second PCR ran 7 to 11 cycles with a sample-barcoded 5' primer and J-beta primers. TCRdb ran MiXCR on the 5' RACE reads and lists one entry per CDR3 protein. The sample has nearly 800,000 distinct CDR3 sequences; roughly 25% are singletons. The data were also submitted as part of a second study, on T cells of mothers and their children.

The TCR was taken from a boy aged 10-17 years in good health. The rearrangement uses TRBV4-2 and TRBJ1-1, with 9 nucleotides matching TRBD1. The sequenced material came from blood. CDR3 DNA sequence: TGTGCCAATGAAATGACAGGGGGGACCACTGAAGCTTTCTTT. Its protein is CANEMTGGTTEAFF.